The entry that follows covers one T cell receptor beta chain sequence. What it binds is unknown. The sample is drawn from a study of T cell responses to AZD1222 COVID-19 vaccine. Broader study findings: Sampling that yielded the repertoires occurred only after the peak T cell response.

This CDR3 has 15 residues. With 6 bases removed from V and 1 base from J, the gap between germline ends came to 13 bases. Germline assignment: CDR1 SQVTM and CDR2 ANQGSEA. Profiled with immunoSEQ multiplex PCR; TCRdb holds only in-frame clones, not every one. Of some 120,000 clones listed, more than 85% are singletons. The input for sequencing was peripheral blood, taken on day 0 of AZD1222 vaccination. This chain joins TRBV29-1 and TRBJ2-6; D is tentatively TRBD1 or TRBD2 (5 bases each). The sequence was obtained from an adult in good health. The CDR3 region has the DNA TGCAGCGTGCTAAGATGGGGGTCTGGGGCCAACGTCCTGACTTTC. This sequence encodes CSVLRWGSGANVLTF.